This note documents a single TCR beta chain sequence. The sample belongs to a study of blood T cells in healthy people across ages. A sample-barcoded 5' primer and a J-beta primer mix were used in a second PCR of roughly 7 to 11 cycles. TCRdb re-called the 5' RACE reads through MiXCR, storing one row per CDR3 protein. The data show fewer than 2,000,000 distinct CDR3 sequences, about 35% seen once. Between the trimmed V and J ends, which lost 0 bases and 9 bases, there was a span of 19 bases. This CDR3 comprises 16 residues. CDR1 and CDR2 (germline): SGHRS, YFSETQ. The source of this sequence is a woman under 40 in good health. The J gene is TRBJ2-1, the V gene TRBV5-1, with TRBD1 as a possible D gene (5 bases). The sequencing sample was made of blood. The CDR3 protein is CASSLGRSPPRGEQFF. CDR3 sequence (DNA): TGCGCCAGCAGCTTGGGTCGGTCCCCACCAAGGGGTGAGCAGTTCTTC.